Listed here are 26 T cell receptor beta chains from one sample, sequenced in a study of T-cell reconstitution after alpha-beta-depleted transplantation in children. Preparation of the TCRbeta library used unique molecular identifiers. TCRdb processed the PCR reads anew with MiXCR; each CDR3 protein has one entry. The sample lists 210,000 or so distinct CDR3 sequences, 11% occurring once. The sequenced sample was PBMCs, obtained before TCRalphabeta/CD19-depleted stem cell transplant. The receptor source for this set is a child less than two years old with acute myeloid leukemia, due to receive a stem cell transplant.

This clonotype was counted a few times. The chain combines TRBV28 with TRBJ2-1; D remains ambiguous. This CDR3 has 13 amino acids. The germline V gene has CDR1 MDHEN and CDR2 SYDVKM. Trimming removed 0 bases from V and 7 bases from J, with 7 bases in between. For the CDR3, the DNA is TGTGCCAGCAGTTTATGGGCCCGGAATGAGCAGTTCTTC. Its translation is CASSLWARNEQFF.

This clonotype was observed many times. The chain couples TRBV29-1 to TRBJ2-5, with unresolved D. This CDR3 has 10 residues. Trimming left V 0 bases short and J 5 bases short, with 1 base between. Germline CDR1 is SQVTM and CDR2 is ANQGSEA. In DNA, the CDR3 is TGCAGCGTTGAAGACGAGACCCAGTACTTC. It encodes CSVEDETQYF.

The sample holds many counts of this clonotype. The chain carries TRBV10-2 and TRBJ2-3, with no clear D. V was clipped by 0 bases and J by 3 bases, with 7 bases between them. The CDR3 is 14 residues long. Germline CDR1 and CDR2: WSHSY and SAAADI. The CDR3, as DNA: TGCGCCAGCAGTGAGTCTGCGGAGACAGATACGCAGTATTTT. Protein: CASSESAETDTQYF.

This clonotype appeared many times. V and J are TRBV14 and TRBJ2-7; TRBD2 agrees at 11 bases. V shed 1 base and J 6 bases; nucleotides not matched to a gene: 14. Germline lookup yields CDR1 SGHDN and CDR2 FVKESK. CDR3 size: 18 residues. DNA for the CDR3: TGTGCCAGCAGCCAAGCGCTAGCGGGAGGCCCCCTCGCATCCGAGCAGTACTTC. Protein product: CASSQALAGGPLASEQYF.

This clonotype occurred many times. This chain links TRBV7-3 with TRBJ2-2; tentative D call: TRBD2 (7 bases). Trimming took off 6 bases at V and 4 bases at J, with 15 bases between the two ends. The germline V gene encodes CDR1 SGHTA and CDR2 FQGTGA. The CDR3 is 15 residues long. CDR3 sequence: CASRRGGVGTGELFF. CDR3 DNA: TGTGCCAGCAGGAGAGGGGGGGTCGGCACCGGGGAGCTGTTTTTT.

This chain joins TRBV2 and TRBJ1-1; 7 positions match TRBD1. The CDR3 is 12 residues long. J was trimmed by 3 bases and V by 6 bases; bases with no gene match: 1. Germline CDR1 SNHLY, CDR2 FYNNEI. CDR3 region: CASRDRYTEAFF. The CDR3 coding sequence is TGTGCCAGCAGGGACAGGTACACTGAAGCTTTCTTT. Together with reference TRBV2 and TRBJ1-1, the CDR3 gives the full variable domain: EPEVTQTPSHQVTQMGQEVILRCVPISNHLYFYWYRQILGQKVEFLVSFYNNEISEKSEIFDDQFSVERPDGSNFTLKIRSTKLEDSAMYFCASRDRYTEAFFGQGTRLTVV.

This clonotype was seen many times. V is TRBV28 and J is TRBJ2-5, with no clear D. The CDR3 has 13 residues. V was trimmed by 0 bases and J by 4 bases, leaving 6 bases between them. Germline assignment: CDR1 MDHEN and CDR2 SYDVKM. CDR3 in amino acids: CASSLWIGETQYF. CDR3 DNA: TGTGCCAGCAGTTTATGGATCGGAGAGACCCAGTACTTC.

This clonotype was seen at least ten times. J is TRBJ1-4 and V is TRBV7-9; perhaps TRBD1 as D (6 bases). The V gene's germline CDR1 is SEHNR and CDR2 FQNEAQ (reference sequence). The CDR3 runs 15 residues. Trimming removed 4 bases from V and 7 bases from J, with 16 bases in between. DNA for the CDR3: TGTGCCAGCAGCTCGCCCAGGGGCGGTAGTGAAAAACTGTTTTTT. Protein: CASSSPRGGSEKLFF.

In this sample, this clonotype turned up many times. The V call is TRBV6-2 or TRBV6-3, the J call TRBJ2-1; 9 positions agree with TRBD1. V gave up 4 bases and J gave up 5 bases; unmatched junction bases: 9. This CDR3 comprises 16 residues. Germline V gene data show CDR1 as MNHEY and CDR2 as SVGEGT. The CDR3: CASSSFGQGFHNEQFF. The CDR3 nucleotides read TGTGCCAGCAGTTCATTTGGACAGGGGTTCCACAATGAGCAGTTCTTC.

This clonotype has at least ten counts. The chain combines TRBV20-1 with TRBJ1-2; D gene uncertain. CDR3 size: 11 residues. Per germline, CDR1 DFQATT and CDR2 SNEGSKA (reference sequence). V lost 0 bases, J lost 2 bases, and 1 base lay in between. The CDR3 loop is CSARDNYGYTF. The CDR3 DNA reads TGCAGTGCTAGAGACAACTATGGCTACACCTTC.

CDR3: CASSQATSSEAFF. The DNA of the CDR3 is TGTGCCAGCAGCCAAGCCACGTCATCTGAAGCTTTCTTT. The V call is TRBV3-1, the J call TRBJ1-1; no clear D gene. This CDR3 has 13 amino acids. V dropped 1 base and J dropped 6 bases, with 9 bases sitting between them. Germline V gene sequence: CDR1 LGHDT, CDR2 YNNKEL (reference sequence).

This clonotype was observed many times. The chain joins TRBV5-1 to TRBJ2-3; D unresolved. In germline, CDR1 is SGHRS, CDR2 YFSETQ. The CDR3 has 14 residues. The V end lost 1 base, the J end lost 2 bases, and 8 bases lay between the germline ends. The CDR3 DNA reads TGCGCCAGCAGCTTGCCCCAGGCCACAGATACGCAGTATTTT. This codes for CASSLPQATDTQYF.

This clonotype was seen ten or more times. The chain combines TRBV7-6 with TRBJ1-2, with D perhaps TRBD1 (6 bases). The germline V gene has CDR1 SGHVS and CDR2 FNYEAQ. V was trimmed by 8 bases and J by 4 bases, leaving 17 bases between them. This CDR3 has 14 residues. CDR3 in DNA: TGTGCCAGCTCCCCGGGCGGGGGCTCCTATGGCTACACCTTC. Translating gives CASSPGGGSYGYTF.

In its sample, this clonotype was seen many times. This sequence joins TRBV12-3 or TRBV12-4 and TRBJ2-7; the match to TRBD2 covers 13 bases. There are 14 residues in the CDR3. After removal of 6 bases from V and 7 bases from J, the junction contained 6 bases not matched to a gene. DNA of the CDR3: TGTGCCAGCAGACGGACTAGCGGGGGTATAGAGCAGTACTTC. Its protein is CASRRTSGGIEQYF.

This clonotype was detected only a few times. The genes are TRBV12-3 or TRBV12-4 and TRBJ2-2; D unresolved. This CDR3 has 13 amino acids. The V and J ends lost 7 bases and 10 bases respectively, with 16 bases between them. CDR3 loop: CASTLRGPEELFF. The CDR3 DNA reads TGTGCCAGCACCCTTCGCGGTCCCGAGGAGCTGTTTTTT.

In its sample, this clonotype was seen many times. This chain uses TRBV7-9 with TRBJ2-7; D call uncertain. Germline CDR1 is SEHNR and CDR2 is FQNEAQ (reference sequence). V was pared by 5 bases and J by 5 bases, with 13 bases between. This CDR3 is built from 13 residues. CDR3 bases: TGTGCCAGCAGCCCCCTTAGGTTGAACGAGCAGTACTTC. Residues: CASSPLRLNEQYF.

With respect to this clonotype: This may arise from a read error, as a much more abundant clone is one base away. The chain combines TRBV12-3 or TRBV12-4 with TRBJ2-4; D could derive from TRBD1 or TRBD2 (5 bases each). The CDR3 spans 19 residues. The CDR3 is CARSLTPGTGSLAKNIQYF. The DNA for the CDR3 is TGTGCCCGCAGTTTGACCCCCGGGACCGGATCTCTAGCCAAAAACATTCAGTACTTC.

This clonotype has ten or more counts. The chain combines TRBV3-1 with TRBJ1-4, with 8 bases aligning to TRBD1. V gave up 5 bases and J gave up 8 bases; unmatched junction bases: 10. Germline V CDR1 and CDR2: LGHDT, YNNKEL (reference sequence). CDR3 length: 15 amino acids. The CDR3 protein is CASSDNGQGREKLFF. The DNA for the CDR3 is TGTGCCAGCAGCGATAATGGACAGGGAAGGGAAAAACTGTTTTTT.

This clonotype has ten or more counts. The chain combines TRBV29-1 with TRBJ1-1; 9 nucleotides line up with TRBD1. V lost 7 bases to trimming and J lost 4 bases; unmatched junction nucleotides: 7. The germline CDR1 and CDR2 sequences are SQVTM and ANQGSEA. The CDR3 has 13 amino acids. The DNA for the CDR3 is TGCAGCGCCGGACAGGGGATTGGCACTGAAGCTTTCTTT. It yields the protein CSAGQGIGTEAFF.

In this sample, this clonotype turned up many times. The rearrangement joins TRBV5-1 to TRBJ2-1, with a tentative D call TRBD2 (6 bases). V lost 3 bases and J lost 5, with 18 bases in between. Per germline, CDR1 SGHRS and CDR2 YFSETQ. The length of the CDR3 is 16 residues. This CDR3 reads CASSSHLAGSNNEQFF. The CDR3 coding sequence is TGCGCCAGCAGCTCACACTTGGCGGGATCGAACAATGAGCAGTTCTTC.

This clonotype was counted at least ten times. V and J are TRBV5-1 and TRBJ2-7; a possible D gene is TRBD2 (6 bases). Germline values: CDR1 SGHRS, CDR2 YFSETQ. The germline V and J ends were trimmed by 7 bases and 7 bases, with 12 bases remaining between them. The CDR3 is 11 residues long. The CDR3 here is CASATEGEQYF. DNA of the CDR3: TGCGCCAGCGCCACGGAGGGGGAGCAGTACTTC.

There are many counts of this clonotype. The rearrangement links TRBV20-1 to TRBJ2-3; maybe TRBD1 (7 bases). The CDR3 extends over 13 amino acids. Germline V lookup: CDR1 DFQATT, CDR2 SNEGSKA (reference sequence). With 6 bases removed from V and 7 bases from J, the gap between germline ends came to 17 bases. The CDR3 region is CSAYRGGKNTQYF. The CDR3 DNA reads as TGCAGTGCGTACAGGGGAGGAAAAAATACGCAGTATTTT.

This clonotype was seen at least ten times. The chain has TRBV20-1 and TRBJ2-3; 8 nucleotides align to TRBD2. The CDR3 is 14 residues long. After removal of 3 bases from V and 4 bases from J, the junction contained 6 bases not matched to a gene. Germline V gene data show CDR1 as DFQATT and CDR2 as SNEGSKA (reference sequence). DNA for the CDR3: TGCAGTGCTAGTAGACGGGAGGGTCCAGATACGCAGTATTTT. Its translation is CSASRREGPDTQYF.

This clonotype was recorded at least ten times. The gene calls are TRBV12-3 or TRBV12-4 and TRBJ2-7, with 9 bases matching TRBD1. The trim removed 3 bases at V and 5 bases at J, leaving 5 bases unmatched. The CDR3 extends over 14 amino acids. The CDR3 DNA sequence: TGTGCCAGCAGTTTGACAGGGGGAAAGAACGAGCAGTACTTC. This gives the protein CASSLTGGKNEQYF.

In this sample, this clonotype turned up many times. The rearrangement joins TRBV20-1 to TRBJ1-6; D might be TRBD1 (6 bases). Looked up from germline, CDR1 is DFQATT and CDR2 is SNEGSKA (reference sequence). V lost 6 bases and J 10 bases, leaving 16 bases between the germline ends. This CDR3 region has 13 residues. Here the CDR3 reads CSALKGTGSPLHF. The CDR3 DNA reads TGCAGTGCCCTGAAGGGAACAGGGTCACCCCTCCACTTT.

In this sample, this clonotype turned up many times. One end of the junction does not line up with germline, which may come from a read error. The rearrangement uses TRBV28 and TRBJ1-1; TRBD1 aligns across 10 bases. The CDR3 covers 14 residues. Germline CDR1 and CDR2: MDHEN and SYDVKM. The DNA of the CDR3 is TGTGCCAGCAGGGGACAGGGGTTGAAGACTGAAGCTTTCTTT. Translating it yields CASRGQGLKTEAFF. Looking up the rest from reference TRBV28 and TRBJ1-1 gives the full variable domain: DVKVTQSSRYLVKRTGEKVFLECVQDMDHENMFWYRQDPGLGLRLIYFSYDVKMKEKGDIPEGYSVSREKKERFSLILESASTNQTSMYLCASRGQGLKTEAFFGQGTRLTVV.